Given below is one T cell receptor beta chain in context. This sample is drawn from a study of blood T cell repertoires in COVID-19. Turning to the study itself: PBMCs, B-cell-depleted T cells, or T cells were the source of the cDNA or gDNA that made up the material.

The V gene's germline CDR1 is SGHRS and CDR2 YFSETQ. V shed 4 bases, J shed 3 bases, and the junction held 15 bases outside the gene matches. The CDR3 extends over 17 amino acids. As handled by the study authors: From reference gene primer amplification, estimates of nucleated cell counts were derived. Libraries were prepared by immunoSEQ multiplex PCR; TCRdb keeps only in-frame clonotypes and omits some of them. The DNA gave D and trimming, while V, J and clone size come from that table. There are 250,000 to 300,000 clones in the sample; 80% to 90% occur only once, and around 2.9% lies in the top ten.

The sample was peripheral blood. The rearrangement links TRBV5-1 to TRBJ1-2; 7 positions match TRBD1. The source of this sequence is a woman in her twenties or thirties with active or convalescent COVID-19. The CDR3 region has the DNA TGCGCCAGCAGCGGAATTGGAGCGGCAGGGGGAGACTATGGCTACACCTTC. Protein: CASSGIGAAGGDYGYTF.